This T cell receptor (beta chain) stems from a study of blood T cell repertoires in COVID-19. Study information: The origin of the acute and convalescent COVID-19 samples was the United States, Italy and Spain. From T cells, B-cell-depleted T cells, or PBMCs came the material, which was cDNA or gDNA.

The trim removed 3 bases at V and 3 bases at J, leaving 7 bases unmatched. CDR1 is LGHDT, CDR2 YNNKEL, per germline (reference sequence). The CDR3 covers 15 residues. The table came from immunoSEQ multiplex PCR; TCRdb's copy has only in-frame clones and leaves some out. The sample holds tens of thousands of clones; about 91% are singletons and the top ten take around 48%. The TCR was taken from a human donor with acute or convalescent COVID-19. The donor label of this sample is uncertain. Source material: peripheral blood. J is TRBJ2-7 and V is TRBV3-1 (or the pseudogene TRBV3-2); TRBD1 matches 8 bases. The CDR3 nucleotides read TGTGCCAGCAGCCAGGCTGGACAGGGTATCTACGAGCAGTACTTC. This translates into CASSQAGQGIYEQYF.